What follows are 29 T cell receptor beta chains derived from one specimen sequenced in a study of T cell repertoires in cytomegalovirus infection. Their specific antigens are unknown. TCRdb re-analysed the reads in MiXCR, keeping a single row per CDR3 protein. Here the sample spans around 900,000 distinct CDR3 sequences, 25% to 40% being singletons. Sequenced here: cultured CD8+ T cells from PBMCs, sampled from culture after CMV antigen stimulation. The source is a human donor in good health (CMV status not recorded). Some clones in this sample may be carry-over from other donors' samples.

The V gene is TRBV19, the J gene TRBJ2-6; D not certain. This CDR3 spans 14 amino acids. Between the trimmed V and J ends, which lost 4 bases and 2 bases, there was a span of 6 bases. Germline V lookup: CDR1 LNHDA, CDR2 SQIVND (reference sequence). The CDR3 DNA reads TGTGCCAGTAGTACTGGGGCTGGGGCCAACGTCCTGACTTTC. It specifies CASSTGAGANVLTF.

V is TRBV5-5 and J is TRBJ1-1; 10 bases align to TRBD1. The CDR3 consists of 16 residues. Germline loops: CDR1 SGHKS, CDR2 YYEKEE (reference sequence). V trimming: 4 bases; J trimming: 5 bases; junction bases outside the gene matches: 11. The CDR3 loop is CASSPIGTGDGTEAFF. For the CDR3, the DNA is TGTGCCAGCAGCCCCATCGGGACAGGGGATGGTACTGAAGCTTTCTTT.

The chain couples TRBV4-1 to TRBJ2-2; 10 bases fit TRBD1. Germline assignment: CDR1 MGHRA and CDR2 YSYEKL. The CDR3 contains 16 residues. Trimming cost V 0 bases and J 9 bases; bases outside gene matches: 7. The CDR3 here is CASSQDPETGGRELFF. The DNA of the CDR3 is TGCGCCAGCAGCCAAGATCCGGAGACAGGGGGCAGGGAGCTGTTTTTT.

This clonotype was recorded a few times. The chain links TRBV5-6 to TRBJ1-2; D might be TRBD1 (5 bases). Germline loops: CDR1 SGHDT, CDR2 YYEEEE. V dropped 4 bases and J dropped 2 bases, with 15 bases sitting between them. CDR3 length: 15 residues. CDR3: CASSARWDGNYGYTF. The CDR3 coding sequence is TGTGCCAGCAGCGCAAGATGGGACGGAAACTATGGCTACACCTTC.

This clonotype was seen ten or more times. The gene calls are TRBV7-8 and TRBJ1-1; D is undetermined. Per germline, CDR1 SGHVS and CDR2 FQNEAQ. The V gene lost 5 bases and the J gene lost 11 bases, with 24 bases spanning the gap. This CDR3 region has 15 residues. Written as DNA, the CDR3 is TGTGCCAGCAGCCTAAATGCCGAGGTTGGCCCTGGGGCTTTCTTT. Amino acid sequence: CASSLNAEVGPGAFF. Based on the CDR3 plus reference TRBV7-8 and TRBJ1-1, the full variable domain is GAGVSQSPRYKVAKRGQDVALRCDPISGHVSLFWYQQALGQGPEFLTYFQNEAQLDKSGLPSDRFFAERPEGSVSTLKIQRTQQEDSAVYLCASSLNAEVGPGAFFGQGTRLTVV.

The chain couples TRBV6-5 to TRBJ2-3; TRBD2 aligns across 8 bases. Germline lookup yields CDR1 MNHEY and CDR2 SVGAGI. This CDR3 has 15 amino acids. V lost 6 bases to trimming and J lost 5 bases; unmatched junction nucleotides: 10. In DNA form, the CDR3 reads TGTGCCAGCAGCAATTCGGGGGGGGCCTTAGATACGCAGTATTTT. This codes for CASSNSGGALDTQYF.

This clonotype was counted ten times or more. V and J are TRBV7-6 and TRBJ1-1; TRBD1 matches at 7 bases. Trimming took 5 bases from V and 6 from J; bases not matched to a gene: 9. Germline V gene sequence: CDR1 SGHVS, CDR2 FNYEAQ. The CDR3 consists of 14 residues. The CDR3 DNA follows: TGTGCCAGCAGCCTACAAGCCGGGACAGCTGAAGCTTTCTTT. This sequence encodes CASSLQAGTAEAFF.

DNA for the CDR3: TGCAGCGTTTTAGGGCCTGTCCAAGAGACCCAGTACTTC. This gives the protein CSVLGPVQETQYF. The chain has TRBV29-1 and TRBJ2-5; D uncertain. Germline CDR1 and CDR2: SQVTM and ANQGSEA. Trimming stripped 5 bases from V and 1 base from J, with 11 bases between. This CDR3 has 13 amino acids.

CDR3 loop: CASSLAGSDEAFF. The CDR3 DNA follows: TGCGCCAGCAGCTTAGCAGGTAGTGATGAAGCTTTCTTT. The rearrangement links TRBV5-1 to TRBJ1-1; D gene uncertain. V was pared by 2 bases and J by 7 bases, with 12 bases between. The germline CDR1 and CDR2 sequences are SGHRS and YFSETQ. This CDR3 has 13 residues.

This clonotype was observed a few times. The V and J genes are TRBV6-1 and TRBJ1-3, with D unclear. Trimming left V 6 bases short and J 0 bases short, with 12 bases between. The CDR3 is 15 amino acids. Germline CDR1 and CDR2: MNHNS and SASEGT. The CDR3 region is CASRTGPSSGNTIYF. The CDR3 nucleotides read TGTGCCAGCAGAACCGGGCCTAGCTCTGGAAACACCATATATTTT.

The chain links TRBV27 to TRBJ2-3; 12 bases are shared with TRBD1. Trimming took 3 bases from V and 2 from J; bases not matched to a gene: 15. This CDR3 is built from 20 residues. Germline assignment: CDR1 MNHEY and CDR2 SMNVEV (reference sequence). DNA for the CDR3: TGTGCCAGCAGTTTCCTCTCCATCGGGACAGGGGGCGTTAACACAGATACGCAGTATTTT. It translates to CASSFLSIGTGGVNTDTQYF.

The V gene is TRBV28, the J gene TRBJ1-5; TRBD1 might be the D (5 bases). The V end was cut by 8 bases, the J end by 1 base, with 12 bases between. Germline CDR1 MDHEN, CDR2 SYDVKM. The CDR3 spans 14 residues. The CDR3 DNA reads TGTGCCAGCGCTTTGACAGTGAGCAATCAGCCCCAGCATTTT. This gives the protein CASALTVSNQPQHF.

The V and J genes are TRBV27 and TRBJ1-2, with 7 positions matching TRBD1. CDR3 length: 14 residues. V was pared by 4 bases and J by 7 bases, with 9 bases of the junction left unmatched. CDR1 and CDR2 from the germline V gene are MNHEY and SMNVEV (reference sequence). CDR3 DNA: TGTGCCAGCAGTTCGGACAGGTCGCCGGGTGGCTACACCTTC. Its translation: CASSSDRSPGGYTF.

The rearrangement joins TRBV20-1 to TRBJ2-7; 15 bases are a match to TRBD2. Germline V lookup: CDR1 DFQATT, CDR2 SNEGSKA (reference sequence). This CDR3 is 14 amino acids long. The trim removed 4 bases at V and 6 bases at J, leaving 4 bases unmatched. CDR3 nucleotides: TGCAGTGCTAAGGGACTAGCGGGGGGTCTCGAGCAGTACTTC. Its protein is CSAKGLAGGLEQYF.

This clonotype was seen a few times. The rearrangement joins TRBV5-4 to TRBJ1-1; 9 bases are shared with TRBD1. This CDR3 is 17 amino acids long. The V and J ends lost 6 bases and 1 base, in that order; junction bases with no gene match: 13. CDR1 and CDR2 (germline): SGHNT, YYREEE (reference sequence). The CDR3 loop is CASTFEMGQGPNTEAFF. In nucleotides, the CDR3 is TGTGCCAGCACCTTTGAAATGGGACAGGGACCGAACACTGAAGCTTTCTTT.

This clonotype was observed a handful of times. The chain has TRBV14 and TRBJ1-1; D gene ambiguous. Per the germline V gene, CDR1 is SGHDN and CDR2 is FVKESK. V lost 2 bases to trimming and J lost 2 bases, with 6 bases between them. The CDR3 covers 13 residues. For the CDR3, the DNA is TGTGCCAGCAGCCAAAGGAGAAACACTGAAGCTTTCTTT. Protein product: CASSQRRNTEAFF.

This clonotype was observed a few times. CDR3 bases: TGTGCCAGCAGCCGCCCGGACAAGAACACTGAAGCTTTCTTT. It codes for CASSRPDKNTEAFF. This chain joins TRBV5-4 and TRBJ1-1; possible D gene TRBD1, 5 bases. V lost 4 bases, J lost 1 base, and 11 bases lay in between. The CDR3 contains 14 residues. Germline V gives CDR1 SGHNT, CDR2 YYREEE (reference sequence).

This clonotype has a handful of counts. The chain combines TRBV4-2 with TRBJ2-1, with 10 bases aligning to TRBD2. Per germline, CDR1 LGHNA and CDR2 YNFKEQ. The CDR3 is 16 amino acids. V trimming: 5 bases; J trimming: 4 bases; junction bases outside the gene matches: 8. CDR3 coding DNA: TGTGCCAGCAGCGTTCCCCTAGCGGGGGAGTACAATGAGCAGTTCTTC. Protein sequence: CASSVPLAGEYNEQFF.

Many counts were recorded for this clonotype. The chain has TRBV7-2 and TRBJ2-3; no clear D. V was clipped by 5 bases and J by 0 bases, with 9 bases between them. The CDR3 runs 14 residues. Germline loops: CDR1 SGHTA, CDR2 FQGNSA. The CDR3 bases are TGTGCCAGCAGCACCTCGACAAGCACAGATACGCAGTATTTT. Protein product: CASSTSTSTDTQYF.

This rearrangement joins TRBV19 to TRBJ2-3; perhaps TRBD2 as D (6 bases). Germline V CDR1 and CDR2: LNHDA, SQIVND (reference sequence). The CDR3 contains 15 residues. V lost 5 bases, J lost 3 bases, and 15 bases lay in between. CDR3 loop: CASSPAGRGTDTQYF. DNA of the CDR3: TGTGCCAGTAGTCCCGCGGGGAGAGGGACAGATACGCAGTATTTT.

This clonotype showed up just a few times. This chain connects TRBV19 to TRBJ2-2; 11 bases map to TRBD2. V lost 5 bases to trimming and J lost 1 base; unmatched junction nucleotides: 6. The CDR3 has 17 amino acids. The V gene's germline CDR1 is LNHDA and CDR2 SQIVND (reference sequence). Written as DNA, the CDR3 is TGTGCCAGTAGTCGTCGACTAGCGGGGAAGAACACCGGGGAGCTGTTTTTT. Encoded protein: CASSRRLAGKNTGELFF.

This clonotype has at least ten counts. The CDR3, as DNA: TGTGCCAGCAGCGAGGACGGGACAGGGGACGGCTACACCTTC. Protein: CASSEDGTGDGYTF. This chain links TRBV28 with TRBJ1-2; 10 bases fit TRBD1. The CDR3 sequence is 14 residues long. Germline-derived CDR1 and CDR2 are MDHEN and SYDVKM. With V trimmed by 6 bases and J by 8 bases, 9 bases remained unmatched.

The CDR3 DNA is TGTGCCAGCAGTTACTCGATTGAAAGCCTCTGGGGAAATGAGCAGTTCTTC. Amino acid sequence: CASSYSIESLWGNEQFF. This chain uses TRBV6-5 with TRBJ2-1; D call uncertain. CDR1 and CDR2 from the germline V gene are MNHEY and SVGAGI. The CDR3 is made up of 17 amino acids. Trimming shortened V by 0 bases and J by 7 bases, and 19 bases separated the two germline ends.

As to this clonotype: Relative to the germline gene, one junction end is altered; a read error may explain this. This sequence joins TRBV15 and TRBJ2-1; a possible D gene is TRBD2 (7 bases). CDR1 LNHNV and CDR2 YYDKDF come from the germline V gene (reference sequence). This CDR3 has 15 residues. Here the CDR3 reads CVTSRERGALNEQFF. The CDR3 DNA reads TGTGTCACCAGCAGAGAACGGGGGGCCCTCAATGAGCAGTTCTTC.

CDR3 sequence (DNA): TGTGCCAGCAGTTTGGATGGGGGCGCCGCGAACGGAGCTTTCTTT. Amino acids: CASSLDGGAANGAFF. V is TRBV27 and J is TRBJ1-1; tentative D call: TRBD1 (6 bases). The length of the CDR3 is 15 residues. The germline V gene encodes CDR1 MNHEY and CDR2 SMNVEV (reference sequence). V lost 3 bases and J 10 bases, leaving 21 bases between the germline ends.

The V and J genes are TRBV7-6 and TRBJ1-2; 9 nucleotides agree with TRBD1. The junction had 5 bases not matched to a gene; V was cut back by 5 bases and J by 4 bases. CDR1 is SGHVS, CDR2 FNYEAQ, per germline. The CDR3 spans 14 residues. The CDR3 sequence: CASSDTGGAYGYTF. The CDR3 DNA reads as TGTGCCAGCAGCGACACAGGGGGCGCCTATGGCTACACCTTC.

In its sample, this clonotype was seen once. The chain has TRBV9 and TRBJ2-3, with TRBD1 matching over 7 bases. CDR3 size: 16 residues. Germline trimming cut 4 bases from V and 3 bases from J; bases unmatched to any gene: 11. CDR1 is SGDLS, CDR2 YYNGEE, per germline. The CDR3 protein is CASSSSGTDLTDTQYF. The CDR3 DNA reads as TGTGCCAGCAGCTCATCCGGGACAGACTTAACAGATACGCAGTATTTT.

This rearrangement joins TRBV4-1 to TRBJ2-1; the D gene is possibly TRBD2 (6 bases). The CDR3 covers 16 residues. The ends were cut back, 3 bases at V and 6 bases at J, with 18 bases in the middle. Germline loops: CDR1 MGHRA, CDR2 YSYEKL. The CDR3 bases are TGCGCCAGCAGCCACCGAACCTCGACGGAGGGCAATGAGCAGTTCTTC. Its translation: CASSHRTSTEGNEQFF.

The sample holds a few counts of this clonotype. The V and J genes are TRBV5-5 and TRBJ1-1, with D possibly TRBD1 on 5 matching bases. CDR1 and CDR2 (germline): SGHKS, YYEKEE (reference sequence). V shed 3 bases and J shed 10 bases, with 10 bases lying between them. This CDR3 is 11 amino acids long. CDR3 in DNA: TGTGCCAGCAGCTGGGGGGGGACAGCTTTCTTT. Translation gives CASSWGGTAFF.